This TCR beta chain is drawn from a study of blood T cells in healthy people across ages. This clonotype was seen more than once but under ten times. The target antigen is unknown. Study-level points and caveats: Any changes in expanded clonotypes were possibly confounded, as donor CMV status remained unknown.

Together with a sample-barcoded 5' primer, a J-beta primer mix was included in a second PCR lasting roughly 7 to 11 cycles. The study obtained at least 3 million CDR3-containing paired-end reads from every sample. TCRdb re-analysed the 5' RACE reads in MiXCR, keeping a single row per CDR3 protein. The sample has some 670,000 distinct CDR3 sequences, over 40% seen once. The material sequenced was blood. The source of this sequence is a woman of 80 years or more in good health.

In DNA, the CDR3 is TGTGCCATCAGTAGGGACCCCCCTTATGGGAATCAGCCCCAGCATTTT. This gives the protein CAISRDPPYGNQPQHF. The genes are TRBV10-3 and TRBJ1-5, with D tentatively TRBD1 (5 bases). The germline V gene encodes CDR1 ENHRY and CDR2 SYGVKD. CDR3 size: 16 residues. V was pared by 5 bases and J by 4 bases, with 18 bases between.